A selection of T cell receptor beta chains follows, all from one sample in a study of Tregs in tolerant kidney transplant recipients. Libraries were prepared by immunoSEQ multiplex PCR; TCRdb keeps only in-frame clonotypes and omits some of them. In the table there are around 1,300 clones, around 87% of which are singletons. No antigen has been assigned to these receptors. The specimen was CD4+ T cells from blood cultured with allogeneic cells. The receptors derive from a human donor in good health. Both conserved end residues are part of each CDR3. The order of the fields is J gene, clone size, D gene, V gene, CDR3 DNA, CDR3 protein. The D gene is left open where the match is weak. For some rows the clone size is stated as once, few or many, or as a class when expanded; others skip it.

J: TRBJ1-1
size: once
D: NA
V: TRBV7-9
DNA: TGTGCCAGCAGCCGAGCCGTAGGGGCGGGCCTTGAAGCTTTCTTT
CDR3: CASSRAVGAGLEAFF

J: TRBJ1-6
size: NA
D: NA
V: TRBV6-6
DNA: TGTGCCAGCATCGAGACAGGACGGAATTCACCCCTCCACTTT
CDR3: CASIETGRNSPLHF

J: TRBJ2-5
size: NA
D: NA
V: TRBV19
DNA: TGTGCCAGTAGTCTCGCCAGGGGGGCCTATGAGACCCAGTACTTC
CDR3: CASSLARGAYETQYF

J: TRBJ2-3
size: NA
D: NA
V: TRBV14
DNA: TGTGCCAGCAGCCAAGATCTTTGGGGGCTGCACACGAATACGCAGTATTTT
CDR3: CASSQDLWGLHTNTQYF

J: TRBJ1-1
size: NA
D: NA
V: TRBV6-1
DNA: TGTGCCAGCAGCCTAGTGATGAACACTGAAGCTTTCTTT
CDR3: CASSLVMNTEAFF

J: TRBJ1-1
size: few
D: NA
V: TRBV14
DNA: TGTGCCAGCAGCCAGCAGGTCCTGAACACTGAAGCTTTCTTT
CDR3: CASSQQVLNTEAFF

J: TRBJ1-1
size: NA
D: TRBD1
V: TRBV2
DNA: TGTGCCAGCAGTGAAAGCCCAGGGGGCCACACTGAAGCTTTCTTT
CDR3: CASSESPGGHTEAFF

J: TRBJ1-2
size: NA
D: NA
V: TRBV9
DNA: TGTGCCAGCGGGGATCTCCTGAGGTACACCTTC
CDR3: CASGDLLRYTF

J: TRBJ1-1
size: once
D: NA
V: TRBV5-1
DNA: TGCGCCAGCAGCTTGGAACCGGGGTGGGGGACTGAAGCTTTCTTT
CDR3: CASSLEPGWGTEAFF

J: TRBJ1-1
size: few
D: NA
V: TRBV7-9
DNA: TGTGCCAGCAGCTTGGCAGGGCGGACAGATCCTGAAGCTTTCTTT
CDR3: CASSLAGRTDPEAFF

J: TRBJ1-2
size: NA
D: NA
V: TRBV7-3
DNA: TGTGCCAGCAGCCCGTCGGGGGGGTATGGCTACACCTTC
CDR3: CASSPSGGYGYTF

J: TRBJ2-3
size: few
D: NA
V: TRBV5-5
DNA: TGTGCCAGCAGCTTCGTGGTGCGCTCGGGGAGAGGAGCAGATACGCAGTATTTT
CDR3: CASSFVVRSGRGADTQYF

J: TRBJ2-1
size: NA
D: TRBD2
V: TRBV9
DNA: TGTGCCAGCAGAGAACTAGCGGGTCACTACAATGAGCAGTTCTTC
CDR3: CASRELAGHYNEQFF

J: TRBJ1-5
size: NA
D: NA
V: TRBV5-1
DNA: TGCGCCAGCAGCTTTGGAGGGAACAATCAGCCCCAGCATTTT
CDR3: CASSFGGNNQPQHF

J: TRBJ2-2
size: NA
D: NA
V: TRBV5-1
DNA: TGCGCCAGCAGCTCGGAAGGTTGGGACACCGGGGAGCTGTTTTTT
CDR3: CASSSEGWDTGELFF